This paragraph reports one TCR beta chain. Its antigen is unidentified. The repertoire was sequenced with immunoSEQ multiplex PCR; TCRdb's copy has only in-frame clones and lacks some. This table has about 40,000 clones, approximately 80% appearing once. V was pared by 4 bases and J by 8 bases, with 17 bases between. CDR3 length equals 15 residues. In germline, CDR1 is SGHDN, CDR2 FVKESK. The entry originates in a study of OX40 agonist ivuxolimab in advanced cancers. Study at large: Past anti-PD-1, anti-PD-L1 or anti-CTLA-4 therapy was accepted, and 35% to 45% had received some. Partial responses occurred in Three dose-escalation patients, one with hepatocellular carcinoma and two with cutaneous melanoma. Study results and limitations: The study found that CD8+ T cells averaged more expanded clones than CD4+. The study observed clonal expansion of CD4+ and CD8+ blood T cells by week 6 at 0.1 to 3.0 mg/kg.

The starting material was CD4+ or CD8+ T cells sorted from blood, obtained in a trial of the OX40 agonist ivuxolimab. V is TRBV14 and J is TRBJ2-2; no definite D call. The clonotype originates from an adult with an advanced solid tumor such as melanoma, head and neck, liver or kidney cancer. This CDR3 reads CASSLGRRFGGELFF. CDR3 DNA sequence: TGTGCCAGCAGCCTAGGGCGGCGGTTTGGAGGGGAGCTGTTTTTT.